The 30 T cell receptor beta chains in this list originate from one sample, sequenced in a study of graft-versus-host responses after intestinal transplantation. Generated by immunoSEQ multiplex PCR, the TCRdb table keeps only in-frame clones and is missing some. This table holds more than 10,000 clones, 70% to 85% found once. The source was PBMCs, collected roughly 290 days after intestinal transplant. The receptors were gathered from a human patient who received an intestinal transplant, so some T cells may come from the graft donor.

The chain joins TRBV7-3 to TRBJ2-1; either TRBD1 or TRBD2 may supply D (5 bases each). The V end was cut by 1 base, the J end by 4 bases, with 11 bases between. Germline V gives CDR1 SGHTA, CDR2 FQGTGA. This CDR3 region has 15 residues. The CDR3 DNA is TGTGCCAGCAGCTTAAGGGGCGGGTTTTACAATGAGCAGTTCTTC. Protein product: CASSLRGGFYNEQFF. Supplemented by reference TRBV7-3 and TRBJ2-1, the full variable domain reads GAGVSQTPSNKVTEKGKYVELRCDPISGHTALYWYRQSLGQGPEFLIYFQGTGAADDSGLPNDRFFAVRPEGSVSTLKIQRTERGDSAVYLCASSLRGGFYNEQFFGPGTRLTVL.

The chain is built from TRBV5-3 and TRBJ2-7; D possibly corresponds to TRBD2 (6 bases). TRBV5-3 is classed as an ORF, of uncertain function. V was cut by 7 bases and J by 4 bases, with 18 bases left in between. CDR3 length equals 14 residues. The CDR3 loop reads CARRFMEGWYEQYF. As DNA, the CDR3 is TGTGCCAGACGTTTCATGGAGGGTTGGTACGAGCAGTACTTC.

V is TRBV11-2 and J is TRBJ2-1, with TRBD2 matching 11 bases. J gave up 8 bases and V 5 bases, and 11 bases lay outside the gene matches. There are 16 residues in the CDR3. CDR1 SGHAT and CDR2 FQNNGV come from the germline V gene. CDR3 residues: CASSRKVAGGEYEQFF. CDR3 coding DNA: TGTGCCAGCAGCCGGAAAGTAGCGGGAGGGGAGTATGAGCAGTTCTTC. The entire variable domain, with the rest obtained from reference TRBV11-2 and TRBJ2-1, is as follows: EAGVAQSPRYKIIEKRQSVAFWCNPISGHATLYWYQQILGQGPKLLIQFQNNGVVDDSQLPKDRFSAERLKGVDSTLKIQPAKLEDSAVYLCASSRKVAGGEYEQFFGPGTRLTVL.

The CDR3 here is CASSGDGRVGETQYF. In nucleotides, the CDR3 is TGTGCCAGCAGTGGGGACGGGAGGGTCGGAGAGACCCAGTACTTC. V gene TRBV2 combines with J gene TRBJ2-5; 8 bases map to TRBD2. The CDR3 loop spans 15 amino acids. Germline-derived CDR1 and CDR2 are SNHLY and FYNNEI. The V and J ends lost 4 bases and 4 bases, in that order; junction bases with no gene match: 8.

CDR3 coding DNA: TGCAGCGTTGAGGACAGGGTAAACGGCTACACCTTC. Protein sequence: CSVEDRVNGYTF. V and J are TRBV29-1 and TRBJ1-2, with 8 nucleotides matching TRBD1. V shed 3 bases and J 8 bases; nucleotides not matched to a gene: 5. CDR1 is SQVTM and CDR2 is ANQGSEA in the germline V gene. The CDR3 consists of 12 residues. Looking up the rest from reference TRBV29-1 and TRBJ1-2 gives the full variable domain: SAVISQKPSRDICQRGTSLTIQCQVDSQVTMMFWYRQQPGQSLTLIATANQGSEATYESGFVIDKFPISRPNLTFSTLTVSNMSPEDSSIYLCSVEDRVNGYTFGSGTRLTVV.

The chain is built from TRBV7-3 and TRBJ2-2, with TRBD2 as a possible D gene (5 bases). This CDR3 is built from 14 residues. V dropped 2 bases and J dropped 5 bases, with 9 bases sitting between them. CDR1 is SGHTA, CDR2 FQGTGA, per germline. The CDR3 region is CASSLLARTGELFF. CDR3 in DNA: TGTGCCAGCAGCTTACTAGCCCGGACCGGGGAGCTGTTTTTT.

The gene calls are TRBV28 and TRBJ2-5; 11 bases agree with TRBD2. The CDR3 contains 14 residues. Germline values: CDR1 MDHEN, CDR2 SYDVKM. V was clipped by 8 bases and J by 2 bases; unmatched bases: 4. CDR3 coding DNA: TGTGCCAGCTTTCGGACTAGCGGGCAAGAGACCCAGTACTTC. Translated, it gives CASFRTSGQETQYF.

The rearrangement joins TRBV10-3 to TRBJ1-6, with unresolved D. V was clipped by 6 bases and J by 8 bases, with 11 bases between them. CDR1 is ENHRY, CDR2 SYGVKD, per germline. The CDR3 spans 13 residues. The CDR3 sequence: CAIRADGDSPLHF. The CDR3 DNA sequence: TGTGCCATCAGAGCCGACGGGGATTCACCCCTCCACTTT.

The rearrangement uses TRBV6-1 and TRBJ1-1, with a weak D call TRBD1 (6 bases). The V end was cut by 2 bases, the J end by 1 base, with 11 bases between. CDR1 is MNHNS and CDR2 is SASEGT in the germline V gene. This CDR3 is built from 15 residues. Written as DNA, the CDR3 is TGTGCCAGCAGTGAATCAGGGGCGAGGAACACTGAAGCTTTCTTT. As protein: CASSESGARNTEAFF.

This chain uses TRBV11-2 with TRBJ1-2, with D hard to call. V was cut by 1 base and J by 2 bases, with 11 bases left in between. Germline CDR1 reads SGHAT; CDR2 reads FQNNGV. The CDR3 loop spans 15 amino acids. The CDR3 spells CASSLVGRVNYGYTF. CDR3 DNA sequence: TGTGCCAGCAGCTTAGTGGGGAGGGTGAACTATGGCTACACCTTC.

The chain uses TRBV6-1 and TRBJ1-2, with TRBD1 as a possible D gene (6 bases). This CDR3 has 13 residues. With 2 bases removed from V and 4 bases from J, the gap between germline ends came to 8 bases. In germline, CDR1 is MNHNS, CDR2 SASEGT. The CDR3 DNA follows: TGTGCCAGCAGTGAACAGGGGATCTATGGCTACACCTTC. This translates into CASSEQGIYGYTF.

The chain has TRBV5-4 and TRBJ2-3; no definite D call. This CDR3 contains 14 residues. The germline V gene encodes CDR1 SGHNT and CDR2 YYREEE (reference sequence). Trimming left V 1 base short and J 0 bases short, with 6 bases between. CDR3 region: CASSLRRSTDTQYF. The CDR3 DNA reads as TGTGCCAGCAGCTTGCGTAGGAGCACAGATACGCAGTATTTT. Supplemented by reference TRBV5-4 and TRBJ2-3, the full variable domain reads ETGVTQSPTHLIKTRGQQVTLRCSSQSGHNTVSWYQQALGQGPQFIFQYYREEENGRGNFPPRFSGLQFPNYSSELNVNALELDDSALYLCASSLRRSTDTQYFGPGTRLTVL.

The rearrangement joins TRBV2 to TRBJ2-6; 8 bases are shared with TRBD1. The germline V gene has CDR1 SNHLY and CDR2 FYNNEI. V lost 6 bases, J lost 4 bases, and 11 bases stayed unmatched. This CDR3 is built from 17 residues. This CDR3 is CASRGPPRGQGANVLTF. The CDR3 DNA is TGTGCCAGCAGAGGCCCCCCCAGGGGGCAAGGGGCCAACGTCCTGACTTTC.

DNA of the CDR3: TGTGCCAGCAGCTTGGGTGCCCCGAGACTAGCGATCTATGAGCAGTTCTTC. This codes for CASSLGAPRLAIYEQFF. The gene calls are TRBV5-5 and TRBJ2-1; 8 positions match TRBD2. The germline gives CDR1 SGHKS, CDR2 YYEKEE (reference sequence). V lost 0 bases to trimming and J lost 8 bases; unmatched junction nucleotides: 13. The CDR3 has 17 residues.

This clone was counted only a few times. CDR3 residues: CAISESVSLSGGRYEQYF. CDR3 bases: TGTGCCATCAGTGAGTCGGTCTCGTTATCGGGAGGACGCTACGAGCAGTACTTC. The rearrangement joins TRBV10-3 to TRBJ2-7; 7 bases line up with TRBD2. The germline gives CDR1 ENHRY, CDR2 SYGVKD. This CDR3 region has 18 residues. The trim removed 0 bases at V and 3 bases at J, leaving 14 bases unmatched.

This chain joins TRBV5-1 and TRBJ2-1; D could derive from TRBD1 or TRBD2 (7 bases each). This CDR3 spans 14 amino acids. Germline CDR1 SGHRS, CDR2 YFSETQ. V lost 4 bases, J lost 7 bases, and 15 bases lay in between. Written as DNA, the CDR3 is TGCGCCAGCAGCCCGGGGGGACAGCTGAATGAGCAGTTCTTC. Amino acid sequence: CASSPGGQLNEQFF.

The chain joins TRBV15 to TRBJ2-1; 10 bases match TRBD1. This CDR3 contains 17 residues. Germline CDR1 is LNHNV and CDR2 is YYDKDF (reference sequence). The junction had 8 bases not matched to a gene; V was cut back by 0 bases and J by 6 bases. The CDR3 here is CATSRDIKGQGINEQFF. Written as DNA, the CDR3 is TGTGCCACCAGCAGAGATATTAAGGGACAGGGGATCAATGAGCAGTTCTTC. The full variable domain, in which reference TRBV15 and TRBJ2-1 provide the parts outside the CDR3, is DAMVIQNPRYQVTQFGKPVTLSCSQTLNHNVMYWYQQKSSQAPKLLFHYYDKDFNNEADTPDNFQSRRPNTSFCFLDIRSPGLGDTAMYLCATSRDIKGQGINEQFFGPGTRLTVL.

The V gene is TRBV7-2, the J gene TRBJ2-7, with a tentative D call TRBD2 (6 bases). V lost 5 bases, J lost 5 bases, and 13 bases lay in between. Per the germline V gene, CDR1 is SGHTA and CDR2 is FQGNSA. This CDR3 has 13 amino acids. CDR3 sequence (DNA): TGTGCCAGCAGCCTGCAAGGAGGGAACGAGCAGTACTTC. Its protein is CASSLQGGNEQYF.

This clone turned up a few times. This sequence joins TRBV5-4 and TRBJ2-7; 8 bases align to TRBD1. The CDR3 is 14 residues long. Germline CDR1 is SGHNT and CDR2 is YYREEE (reference sequence). Trimming at V came to 0 bases and at J to 3 bases, leaving 2 bases not matched to a gene. CDR3 DNA sequence: TGTGCCAGCAGCTTGGACAGGGGGGTCTACGAGCAGTACTTC. Its translation is CASSLDRGVYEQYF.

This rearrangement joins TRBV28 to TRBJ1-4; no reliable D call. Germline V lookup: CDR1 MDHEN, CDR2 SYDVKM. V gave up 2 bases and J gave up 2 bases, with 6 bases separating them. The CDR3 sequence is 14 residues long. The CDR3 region is CASSLLLTNEKLFF. The CDR3 DNA is TGTGCCAGCAGTTTACTACTGACTAATGAAAAACTGTTTTTT.

This clone was detected only once. The CDR3 DNA follows: TGTGCCAGCAGTTATTCAACAATCACTGAAGCTTTCTTT. Translated: CASSYSTITEAFF. The chain employs TRBV28 and TRBJ1-1, with D unclear. This CDR3 has 13 amino acids. Trimming stripped 4 bases from V and 4 bases from J, with 10 bases between. Germline assignment: CDR1 MDHEN and CDR2 SYDVKM.

The J gene is TRBJ2-3, the V gene TRBV19; D ambiguous. CDR1 and CDR2 from the germline V gene are LNHDA and SQIVND (reference sequence). CDR3 length equals 12 residues. Deletions cut 3 bases from V and 3 bases from J, with 4 bases between. DNA for the CDR3: TGTGCCAGTAGTATTGGAACAGATACGCAGTATTTT. Residues: CASSIGTDTQYF.

The chain recombines TRBV15 with TRBJ2-2, with TRBD2 matching 7 bases. This CDR3 contains 16 residues. The junction had 3 bases not matched to a gene; V was cut back by 2 bases and J by 0 bases. Germline V gene lookup returns CDR1 LNHNV and CDR2 YYDKDF (reference sequence). The CDR3 sequence: CATSRRGLSNTGELFF. DNA for the CDR3: TGTGCCACCAGCAGAAGGGGACTATCGAACACCGGGGAGCTGTTTTTT.

This chain connects TRBV6-5 to TRBJ1-4; no reliable D call. The CDR3 is 13 amino acids. V lost 6 bases to trimming and J lost 8 bases, with 13 bases between them. Looked up from germline, CDR1 is MNHEY and CDR2 is SVGAGI. The CDR3 bases are TGTGCCAGCAGACCCGAAGGAAGGGAAAAACTGTTTTTT. This codes for CASRPEGREKLFF.

This chain uses TRBV4-2 with TRBJ2-1; 7 bases agree with TRBD1. This CDR3 is 14 amino acids long. Trimming took 1 base from V and 5 from J; bases not matched to a gene: 2. CDR1 is LGHNA and CDR2 is YNFKEQ in the germline V gene. The CDR3 protein is CASSQGGQNNEQFF. The CDR3 bases are TGTGCCAGCAGCCAAGGGGGACAGAACAATGAGCAGTTCTTC.

The gene calls are TRBV7-9 and TRBJ2-4; TRBD1 matches at 7 bases. The CDR3 totals 16 residues. Germline CDR1 SEHNR, CDR2 FQNEAQ (reference sequence). Losses at the gene ends were 5 bases for V and 0 bases for J; bases not matched to a gene: 7. CDR3 residues: CASSPWTGIAKNIQYF. The CDR3 DNA follows: TGTGCCAGCAGCCCCTGGACAGGAATAGCCAAAAACATTCAGTACTTC.

Written as DNA, the CDR3 is TGTGCCAGCAGCGTAGAGGGGATAGGGTACAATGAGCAGTTCTTC. Translation: CASSVEGIGYNEQFF. The rearrangement links TRBV9 to TRBJ2-1; D is possibly TRBD1 (5 bases). The CDR3 totals 15 residues. Germline values: CDR1 SGDLS, CDR2 YYNGEE. Between the trimmed V and J ends, which lost 0 bases and 4 bases, there was a span of 11 bases.

This chain links TRBV18 with TRBJ2-1; D is ambiguous. Germline lookup yields CDR1 KGHSH and CDR2 LQKENI. Trimming removed 2 bases at V and 9 bases at J, with 11 bases between. This CDR3 has 13 amino acids. The CDR3: CASSPTDSIEQFF. CDR3 nucleotide sequence: TGTGCCAGCTCACCAACGGATAGCATTGAGCAGTTCTTC.

V gene TRBV2 combines with J gene TRBJ2-7; no reliable D call. CDR3 length: 15 amino acids. Germline V gene sequence: CDR1 SNHLY, CDR2 FYNNEI. V lost 11 bases and J 0 bases, leaving 20 bases between the germline ends. The CDR3 spells CAGVGVGESSYEQYF. CDR3 sequence (DNA): TGTGCCGGCGTGGGTGTGGGCGAAAGCTCCTACGAGCAGTACTTC.

This clone was seen just once. The rearrangement joins TRBV25-1 to TRBJ2-3, with 11 bases lining up with TRBD2. The CDR3 contains 16 residues. The germline V gene encodes CDR1 MGHDK and CDR2 SYGVNS. V trimming: 3 bases; J trimming: 4 bases; junction bases outside the gene matches: 6. CDR3 DNA sequence: TGTGCCAGCAGTGATCTAGGGACTAGCGGATCAGATACGCAGTATTTT. Protein sequence: CASSDLGTSGSDTQYF.